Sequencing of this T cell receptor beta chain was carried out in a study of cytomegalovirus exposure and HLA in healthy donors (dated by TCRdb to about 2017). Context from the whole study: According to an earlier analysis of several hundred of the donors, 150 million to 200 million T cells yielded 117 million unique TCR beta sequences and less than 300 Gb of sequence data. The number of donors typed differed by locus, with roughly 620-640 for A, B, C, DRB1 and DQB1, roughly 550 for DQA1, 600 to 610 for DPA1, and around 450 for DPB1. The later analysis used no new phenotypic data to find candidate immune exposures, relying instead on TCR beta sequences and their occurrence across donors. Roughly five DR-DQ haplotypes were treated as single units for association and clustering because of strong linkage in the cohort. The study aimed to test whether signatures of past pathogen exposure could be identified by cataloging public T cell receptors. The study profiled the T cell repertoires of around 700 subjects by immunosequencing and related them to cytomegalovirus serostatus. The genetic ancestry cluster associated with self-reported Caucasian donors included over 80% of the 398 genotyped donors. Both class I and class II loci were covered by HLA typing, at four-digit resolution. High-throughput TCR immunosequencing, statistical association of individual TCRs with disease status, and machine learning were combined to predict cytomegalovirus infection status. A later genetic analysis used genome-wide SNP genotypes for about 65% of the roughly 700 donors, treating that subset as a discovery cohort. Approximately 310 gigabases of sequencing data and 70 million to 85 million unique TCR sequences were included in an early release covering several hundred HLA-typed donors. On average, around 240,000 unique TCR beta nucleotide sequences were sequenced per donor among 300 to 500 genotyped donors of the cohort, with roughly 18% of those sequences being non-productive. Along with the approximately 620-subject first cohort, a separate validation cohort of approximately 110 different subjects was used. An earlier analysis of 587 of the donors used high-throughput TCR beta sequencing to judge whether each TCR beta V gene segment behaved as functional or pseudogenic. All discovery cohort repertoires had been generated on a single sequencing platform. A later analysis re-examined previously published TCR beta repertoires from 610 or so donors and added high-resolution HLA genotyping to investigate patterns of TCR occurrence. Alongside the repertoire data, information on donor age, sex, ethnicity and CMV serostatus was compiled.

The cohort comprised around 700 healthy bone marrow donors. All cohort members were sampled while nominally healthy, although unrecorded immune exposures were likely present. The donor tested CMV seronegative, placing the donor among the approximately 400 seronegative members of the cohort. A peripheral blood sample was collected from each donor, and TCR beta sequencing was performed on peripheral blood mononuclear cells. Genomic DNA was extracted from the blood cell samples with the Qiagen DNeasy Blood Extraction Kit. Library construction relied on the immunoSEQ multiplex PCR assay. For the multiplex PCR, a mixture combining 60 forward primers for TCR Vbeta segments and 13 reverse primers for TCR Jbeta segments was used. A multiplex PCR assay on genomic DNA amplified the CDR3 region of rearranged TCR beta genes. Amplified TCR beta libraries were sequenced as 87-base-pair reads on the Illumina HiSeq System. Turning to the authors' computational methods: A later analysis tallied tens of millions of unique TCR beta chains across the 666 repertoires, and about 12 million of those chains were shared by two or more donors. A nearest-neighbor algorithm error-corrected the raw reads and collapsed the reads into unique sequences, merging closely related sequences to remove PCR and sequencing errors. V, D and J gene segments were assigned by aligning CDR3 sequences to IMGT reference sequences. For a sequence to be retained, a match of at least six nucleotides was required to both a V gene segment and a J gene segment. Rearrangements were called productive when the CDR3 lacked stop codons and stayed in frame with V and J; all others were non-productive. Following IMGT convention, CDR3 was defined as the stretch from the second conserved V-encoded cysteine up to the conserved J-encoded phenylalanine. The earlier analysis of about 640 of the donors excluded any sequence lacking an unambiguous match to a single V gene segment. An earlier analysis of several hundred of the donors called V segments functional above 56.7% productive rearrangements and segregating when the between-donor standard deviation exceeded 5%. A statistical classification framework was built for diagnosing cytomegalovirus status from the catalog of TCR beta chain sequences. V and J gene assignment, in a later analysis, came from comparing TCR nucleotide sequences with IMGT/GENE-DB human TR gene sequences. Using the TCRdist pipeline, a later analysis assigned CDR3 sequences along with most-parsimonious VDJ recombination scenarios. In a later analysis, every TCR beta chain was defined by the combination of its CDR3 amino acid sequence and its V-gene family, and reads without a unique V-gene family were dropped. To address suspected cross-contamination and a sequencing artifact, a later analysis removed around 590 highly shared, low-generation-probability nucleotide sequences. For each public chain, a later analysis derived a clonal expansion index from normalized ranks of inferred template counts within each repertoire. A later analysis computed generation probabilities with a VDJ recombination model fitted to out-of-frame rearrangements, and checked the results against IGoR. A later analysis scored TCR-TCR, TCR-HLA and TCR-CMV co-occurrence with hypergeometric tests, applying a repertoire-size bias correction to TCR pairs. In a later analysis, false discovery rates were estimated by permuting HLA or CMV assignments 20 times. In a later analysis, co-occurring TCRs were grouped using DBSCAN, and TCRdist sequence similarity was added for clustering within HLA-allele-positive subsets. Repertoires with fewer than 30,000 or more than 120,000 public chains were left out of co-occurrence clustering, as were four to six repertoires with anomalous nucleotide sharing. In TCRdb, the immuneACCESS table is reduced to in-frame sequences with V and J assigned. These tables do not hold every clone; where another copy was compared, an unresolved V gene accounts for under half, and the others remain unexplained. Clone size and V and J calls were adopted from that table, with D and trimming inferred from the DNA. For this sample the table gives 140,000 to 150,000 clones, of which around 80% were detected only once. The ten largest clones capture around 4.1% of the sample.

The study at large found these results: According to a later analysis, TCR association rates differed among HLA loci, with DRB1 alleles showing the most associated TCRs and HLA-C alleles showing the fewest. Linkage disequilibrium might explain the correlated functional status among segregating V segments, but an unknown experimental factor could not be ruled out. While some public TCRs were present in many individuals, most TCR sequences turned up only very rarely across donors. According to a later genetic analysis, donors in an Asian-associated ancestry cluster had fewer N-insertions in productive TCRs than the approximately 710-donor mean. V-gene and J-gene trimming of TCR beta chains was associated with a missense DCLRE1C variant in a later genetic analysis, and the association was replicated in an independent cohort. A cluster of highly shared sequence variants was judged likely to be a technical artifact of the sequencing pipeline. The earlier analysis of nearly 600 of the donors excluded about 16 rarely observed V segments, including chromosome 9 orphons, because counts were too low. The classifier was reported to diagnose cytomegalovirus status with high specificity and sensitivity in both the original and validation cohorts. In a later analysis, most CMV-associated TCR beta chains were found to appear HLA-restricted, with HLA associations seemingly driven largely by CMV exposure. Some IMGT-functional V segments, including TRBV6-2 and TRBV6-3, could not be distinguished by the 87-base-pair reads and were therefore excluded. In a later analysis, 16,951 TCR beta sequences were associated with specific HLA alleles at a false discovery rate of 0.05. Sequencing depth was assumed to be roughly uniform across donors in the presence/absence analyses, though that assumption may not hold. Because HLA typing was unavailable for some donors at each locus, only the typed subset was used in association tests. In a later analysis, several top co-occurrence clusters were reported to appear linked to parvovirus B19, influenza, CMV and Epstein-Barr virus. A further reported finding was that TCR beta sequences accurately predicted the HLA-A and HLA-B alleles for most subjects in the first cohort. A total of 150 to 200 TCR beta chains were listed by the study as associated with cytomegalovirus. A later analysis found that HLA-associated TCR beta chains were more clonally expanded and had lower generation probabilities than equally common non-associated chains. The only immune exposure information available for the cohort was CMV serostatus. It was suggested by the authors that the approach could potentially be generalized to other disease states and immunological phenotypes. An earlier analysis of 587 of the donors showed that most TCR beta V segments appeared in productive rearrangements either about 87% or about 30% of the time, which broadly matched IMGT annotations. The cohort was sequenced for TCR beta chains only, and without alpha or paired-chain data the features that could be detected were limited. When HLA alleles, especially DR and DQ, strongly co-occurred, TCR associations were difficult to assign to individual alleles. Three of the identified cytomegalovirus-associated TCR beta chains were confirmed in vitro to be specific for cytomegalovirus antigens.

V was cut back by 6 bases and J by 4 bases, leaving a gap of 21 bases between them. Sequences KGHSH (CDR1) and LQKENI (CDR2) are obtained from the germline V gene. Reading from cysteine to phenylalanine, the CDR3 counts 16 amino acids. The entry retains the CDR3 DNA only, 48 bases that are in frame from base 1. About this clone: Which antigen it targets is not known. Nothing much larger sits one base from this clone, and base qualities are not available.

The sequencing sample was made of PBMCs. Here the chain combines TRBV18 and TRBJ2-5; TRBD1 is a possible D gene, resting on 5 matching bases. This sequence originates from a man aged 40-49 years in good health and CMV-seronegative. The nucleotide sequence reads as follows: TGTGCCAGCTCTACACAACCCCAGGGCCAGGGAGAGACCCAGTACTTC. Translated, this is CASSTQPQGQGETQYF.